The present entry profiles one T cell receptor (beta chain) with its context. A much larger clone is a single base away; this may be a read error. These data come from a study of type 1 and type 2 diabetes patients. V lost 4 bases and J lost 5, with 14 bases in between. The germline gives CDR1 SNHLY, CDR2 FYNNEI. The CDR3 loop spans 15 amino acids. The PCR template was genomic DNA. Multiplex PCR with 30 forward and 13 reverse primers amplified the TCR beta CDR3. TCRdb itself ran the multiplex PCR reads through MiXCR, one entry per CDR3 protein. Of more than 250,000 distinct CDR3 sequences in the sample, over 45% were seen once.

The rearrangement links TRBV2 to TRBJ2-2; the D gene is possibly TRBD1 (5 bases). Sample: peripheral blood mononuclear cells (PBMCs). The receptor comes from a man younger than 35 with type 2 diabetes. The CDR3 sequence: CASSGASRVTGELFF. In DNA, the CDR3 is TGTGCCAGCAGTGGAGCGAGCAGGGTGACCGGGGAGCTGTTTTTT.